The rows below give T cell receptor beta chains drawn from one sample of a study of cytomegalovirus exposure and HLA in healthy donors. Sequencing was performed with immunoSEQ multiplex PCR; in TCRdb, only in-frame clones are kept and a portion is missing. The table includes 200,000 to 250,000 clones, around three quarters detected once. The specimen was PBMCs. These receptors were obtained from a man aged 35 to 55 in good health and CMV-seronegative. The CDR3 runs from the conserved cysteine through the conserved F or W.

v_call	j_call	cdr3_aa
TRBV27	TRBJ2-2	CASTPGGETGELFF
TRBV7-6	TRBJ1-2	CASSLLSNYGYTF
TRBV2	TRBJ1-3	CASSEANGQGGAGNTIYF
TRBV4-3	TRBJ1-4	CASSQLRGTNEKLFF
TRBV7-3	TRBJ1-5	CASSLDREQPQHF
TRBV29-1	TRBJ2-2	CSVTGGVSLNTGELFF
TRBV5-1	TRBJ2-5	CASSRGLADQETQYF
TRBV10-3	TRBJ2-7	CAISLDRESEQYF
TRBV9	TRBJ2-3	CASSVEAGASTDTQYF
TRBV9	TRBJ2-1	CASSPHSGTSGLQGQFF
TRBV10-3	TRBJ2-1	CAISGRGLYNEQFF
TRBV6-1	TRBJ2-7	CASSKLGQGIYEQYF
TRBV19	TRBJ1-5	CASSIDLRQGRTPQHF
TRBV13	TRBJ2-7	CASSLVSGGRPSYEQYF
TRBV15	TRBJ2-3	CATRAGGFHTDTQYF
TRBV15	TRBJ2-2	CATSRGPSGRRGTGELFF
TRBV15	TRBJ1-1	CATSRGQGMNTEAFF
TRBV5-8	TRBJ2-7	CASSFRYEQYF
TRBV7-2	TRBJ2-5	CASSPRTGWGETQYF
TRBV7-6	TRBJ1-4	CASSLDRGNEKLFF
TRBV30	TRBJ2-7	CAWSAAYEQYF
TRBV28	TRBJ2-1	CASSFAGTGMDNEQFF
TRBV5-4	TRBJ1-5	CASSPGGTQPQHF
TRBV19	TRBJ2-1	CASRTSGGQFF
TRBV28	TRBJ1-5	CASRVGGLDQPQHF
TRBV9	TRBJ1-2	CASSPDRGTTNYGYTF
TRBV7-2	TRBJ1-5	CASSLQGAGDQPQHF
TRBV5-1	TRBJ2-1	CASSLTVEQFF
TRBV27	TRBJ1-2	CASSFTGTGGDGYTF
TRBV4-3	TRBJ2-1	CASSLAYEQFF
TRBV5-4	TRBJ2-1	CASSRGHYPREQFF
TRBV6-6	TRBJ2-7	CASSPFDRAEQYF
TRBV7-6	TRBJ2-7	CASSLGTGNYEQYF
TRBV20-1	TRBJ2-7	CSADRAGLYF
TRBV11-1	TRBJ2-1	CASSFLAGGPHNEQFF
TRBV10-3	TRBJ2-3	CAISDRNQKAQQYF
TRBV7-3	TRBJ2-1	CASSASGGASSYNEQFF
TRBV18	TRBJ1-1	CASSPTGIPEAFF
TRBV5-1	TRBJ2-5	CASSLAGRETQYF
TRBV5-4	TRBJ2-1	CASSSGSGSYNEQFF
TRBV5-4	TRBJ2-1	CASSRGLAGEYNEQFF
TRBV30	TRBJ2-7	CAWVPPGQGIYEQYF
TRBV30	TRBJ2-7	CAWTRTSGTYEQYF
TRBV27	TRBJ2-7	CASSLYAGVARREQYF
TRBV27	TRBJ2-6	CASSFSMPHTRDSPYSGANVLTF
TRBV5-1	TRBJ1-2	CASSPPGTGNGYTF
TRBV7-9	TRBJ1-5	CSSSLALQGGNQPQHF
TRBV27	TRBJ2-1	CASSLLLGGERGQFF
TRBV27	TRBJ1-2	CASSLSPVPYGYTF
TRBV6-6	TRBJ2-1	CASSPTSGRNEQFF
TRBV7-8	TRBJ1-3	CASSSKRVAGRNTIYF
TRBV25-1	TRBJ2-1	CASSDLAGVNYNEQFF
TRBV25-1	TRBJ2-1	CASGDRVTYNEQFF